The entry below describes one T cell receptor beta chain. Its target is unknown. This specimen belongs to a study of beta chain features in type 1 diabetes. Overall study: Patients looked much like healthy donors when it came to age, gender and cell yields.

Overall study results and limits: In type 1 diabetes patients, VDJ junctions had fewer insertions; deletions at these junctions were more frequent. Type 1 diabetes patients had TCRB CDR3s that were shorter (moderately but significantly so) in all four CD4+ subsets.

The collection from each donor was one heparinised blood draw averaging roughly 0.11 L. The purity of all sorted populations exceeded 98%. The sequenced template was cDNA made from the entire isolated RNA. Clones were read by immunoSEQ multiplex PCR, and TCRdb kept only the in-frame ones, dropping some. Here the sample spans 85,000 to 110,000 clones, 25% to 35% being singletons. There are 15 residues in the CDR3. The V end was cut by 2 bases, the J end by 6 bases, with 14 bases between. Per germline, CDR1 SGHNT and CDR2 YENEEA. Sequencing was performed on central memory CD4+ T cells from blood. The chain is built from TRBV11-3 and TRBJ2-1; TRBD1 is a possible D gene (5 bases). This TCR came from a woman aged 18-35 years with type 1 diabetes. CDR3 sequence reads: CASSLQGSPSNEQFF. The CDR3 nucleotides read TGTGCCAGCAGCTTACAGGGAAGTCCGAGCAATGAGCAGTTCTTC.